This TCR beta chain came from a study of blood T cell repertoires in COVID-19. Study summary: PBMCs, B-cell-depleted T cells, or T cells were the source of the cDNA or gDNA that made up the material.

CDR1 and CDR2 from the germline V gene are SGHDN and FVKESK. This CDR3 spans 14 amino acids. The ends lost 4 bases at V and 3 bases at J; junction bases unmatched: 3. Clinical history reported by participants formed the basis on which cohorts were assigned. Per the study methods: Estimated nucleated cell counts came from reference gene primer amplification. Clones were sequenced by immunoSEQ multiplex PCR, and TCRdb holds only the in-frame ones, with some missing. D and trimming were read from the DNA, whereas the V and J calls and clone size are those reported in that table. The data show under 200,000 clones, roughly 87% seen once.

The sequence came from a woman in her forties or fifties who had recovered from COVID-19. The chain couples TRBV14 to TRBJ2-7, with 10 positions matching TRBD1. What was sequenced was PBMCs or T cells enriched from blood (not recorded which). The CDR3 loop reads CASSPDRGNYEQYF. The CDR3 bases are TGTGCCAGCAGCCCGGACAGGGGGAACTACGAGCAGTACTTC. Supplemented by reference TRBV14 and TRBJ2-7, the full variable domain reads EAGVTQFPSHSVIEKGQTVTLRCDPISGHDNLYWYRRVMGKEIKFLLHFVKESKQDESGMPNNRFLAERTGGTYSTLKVQPAELEDSGVYFCASSPDRGNYEQYFGPGTRLTVT.